The 10 T cell receptor beta chains below come from one sample, sequenced in a study of beta chain features in type 1 diabetes (dated by TCRdb to 2016 to 2019). No antigens are known for them. Library preparation used the immunoSEQ multiplex PCR assay. The entire isolated RNA was reverse transcribed using the High Capacity cDNA Reverse Transcription Kit, and thus expressed TCRB transcripts were sequenced. The table was pulled from immuneACCESS by TCRdb, which kept in-frame rearrangements only. Such tables lose some clones; where checked, under half of the loss comes from unresolved V genes, and the rest has no known cause. Within this sample are hundreds of thousands of clones, with over 11% of them counted one time only. Of the sample, approximately 0.042% is held by the ten largest clones. Points the paper makes about the study in general: A moderate but significant shortening of TCRB CDR3 length was observed in type 1 diabetes patients in all four CD4+ subsets.

Sequencing was done on a sample of naive CD4+ T cells from blood. Read against the paper, the sample's cell subset or site label means: true naive CD4+ T cells. The receptors come from a man between 18 and 35 years old with type 1 diabetes.

This clone has just a few counts. The chain recombines TRBV4-3 with TRBJ2-2; D gene ambiguous. The V end lost 0 bases, the J end lost 6 bases, and 14 bases lay between the germline ends. CDR3 length equals 16 residues. The germline V gene encodes CDR1 LGHNA and CDR2 YSLEER. The CDR3 DNA is TGCGCCAGCAGCCAAGAGTTCCCGGGTAATCCCGGGGAGCTGTTTTTT. Translation: CASSQEFPGNPGELFF.

The table lists this clone with a few counts. This chain links TRBV18 with TRBJ2-5; unclear D gene. The CDR3 is 14 residues long. Trimming left V 3 bases short and J 2 bases short, with 10 bases between. CDR1 is KGHSH and CDR2 is LQKENI in the germline V gene. CDR3 protein: CASSPTVAQETQYF. In nucleotides, the CDR3 is TGTGCCAGCTCACCCACGGTGGCACAAGAGACCCAGTACTTC.

This clone came up a few times. The chain uses TRBV7-9 and TRBJ2-5, with D perhaps TRBD2 (6 bases). Trimming removed 5 bases at V and 5 bases at J, with 12 bases between. Germline V lookup: CDR1 SEHNR, CDR2 FQNEAQ (reference sequence). CDR3 length: 13 residues. CDR3 loop: CASSPGAGETQYF. The CDR3 coding sequence is TGTGCCAGCAGCCCGGGAGCGGGTGAGACCCAGTACTTC.

The table lists this clone with a few counts. The gene calls are TRBV4-1 and TRBJ1-5; TRBD1 is a possible D gene (5 bases). Per germline, CDR1 MGHRA and CDR2 YSYEKL. This CDR3 spans 17 amino acids. Trimming left V 2 bases short and J 2 bases short, with 16 bases between. The CDR3 loop reads CASSQIVPRGGNQPQHF. DNA for the CDR3: TGCGCCAGCAGCCAAATAGTCCCCCGAGGGGGCAATCAGCCCCAGCATTTT.

The CDR3 sequence is CAWSGLRGSGDTQYF. CDR3 nucleotide sequence: TGTGCCTGGAGTGGTTTAAGGGGGAGTGGAGATACGCAGTATTTT. The chain joins TRBV30 to TRBJ2-3, with D maybe TRBD1 (6 bases). V dropped 1 base and J dropped 5 bases, with 16 bases sitting between them. The length of the CDR3 is 15 residues. Germline-derived CDR1 and CDR2 are GTSNPN and SVGIG (reference sequence).

The chain employs TRBV29-1 and TRBJ2-5, with D perhaps being TRBD1 or TRBD2 (6 bases each). Germline V CDR1 and CDR2: SQVTM, ANQGSEA. The CDR3 consists of 12 residues. Trimming removed 7 bases at V and 4 bases at J, with 13 bases between. The CDR3 here is CSGEGGPETQYF. The CDR3 coding sequence is TGCAGCGGTGAGGGGGGCCCAGAGACCCAGTACTTC. The full variable domain, its missing parts supplied by reference TRBV29-1 and TRBJ2-5, is SAVISQKPSRDICQRGTSLTIQCQVDSQVTMMFWYRQQPGQSLTLIATANQGSEATYESGFVIDKFPISRPNLTFSTLTVSNMSPEDSSIYLCSGEGGPETQYFGPGTRLLVL.

This clone has a handful of counts. J is TRBJ2-3 and V is TRBV30; 8 nucleotides line up with TRBD2. The length of the CDR3 is 14 residues. V lost 4 bases and J lost 4; bases outside the gene matches: 7. The germline gives CDR1 GTSNPN, CDR2 SVGIG (reference sequence). As DNA, the CDR3 is TGTGCCTGGACCCCGGGAGGGCCCCCAGATACGCAGTATTTT. This sequence encodes CAWTPGGPPDTQYF.

CDR3 in DNA: TGTGCCAGCAGCCTCCGGGACCTAAGCACAGATACGCAGTATTTT. It encodes CASSLRDLSTDTQYF. The rearrangement joins TRBV28 to TRBJ2-3; D tentatively fits TRBD1 or TRBD2 (5 bases each). Germline CDR1 reads MDHEN; CDR2 reads SYDVKM. The V gene lost 6 bases and the J gene lost 0 bases, with 13 bases spanning the gap. The length of the CDR3 is 15 residues.

This clone has only a few counts. This chain joins TRBV7-9 and TRBJ2-6, with D perhaps assigned TRBD1 or TRBD2 (5 bases each). The V gene lost 5 bases and the J gene lost 0 bases, with 17 bases spanning the gap. CDR1 is SEHNR and CDR2 is FQNEAQ in the germline V gene (reference sequence). The CDR3 runs to 18 residues. CDR3 amino acids: CASSPRDPTISGANVLTF. For the CDR3, the DNA is TGTGCCAGCAGCCCCCGGGACCCCACCATCTCTGGGGCCAACGTCCTGACTTTC.

V gene TRBV7-9 combines with J gene TRBJ1-5; the D is unclear. Germline V gives CDR1 SEHNR, CDR2 FQNEAQ (reference sequence). The V and J ends lost 4 bases and 14 bases respectively, with 3 bases between them. The CDR3 covers 8 residues. The CDR3 region is CASSSKHF. CDR3 DNA sequence: TGTGCCAGCAGCTCCAAGCATTTT.